These 21 T cell receptor beta chains were sequenced from one sample in a study of blood T cell repertoires in COVID-19 (dated by TCRdb to about 2020). Library preparation employed the immunoSEQ multiplex PCR assay. TCRdb carries this immuneACCESS record with in-frame sequences only. Its versions omit some clonotypes, under half of them owing to an unresolved V gene in the studies checked, with the rest unexplained. Within this sample are 130,000 to 150,000 clones, with 87% of them counted one time only. The ten largest clones add up to around 11% of the sample. The sample was PBMCs or T cells enriched from blood (not recorded which). Source of these receptors: a man in his fifties or sixties who had recovered from COVID-19.

The chain couples TRBV9 to TRBJ1-2; TRBD1 might be the D (5 bases). The germline CDR1 and CDR2 sequences are SGDLS and YYNGEE. This CDR3 is built from 15 residues. The V and J ends lost 3 bases and 5 bases respectively, with 17 bases between them. CDR3 amino acids: CASSDRTPGGYGYTF. The CDR3 DNA reads as TGTGCCAGCAGCGATCGGACACCCGGGGGGTATGGCTACACCTTC.

In the case of this clone: At the DNA level, this CDR3 is encoded by other sequences in the same sample as well. CDR3 nucleotides: TGTGCCAGCAGCCCCCCCAGTTACGAGCAGTACTTC. Amino acids: CASSPPSYEQYF. The V and J genes are TRBV12-3 or TRBV12-4 and TRBJ2-7; D call uncertain. The CDR3 has 12 residues. The V and J ends lost 6 bases and 4 bases respectively, with 10 bases between them.

The chain combines TRBV28 with TRBJ1-6; D unclear. The CDR3 is 14 amino acids. Trimming shortened V by 7 bases and J by 7 bases, and 14 bases separated the two germline ends. The germline V gene encodes CDR1 MDHEN and CDR2 SYDVKM. The CDR3 spells CASKPGGENSPLHF. CDR3 coding DNA: TGTGCCAGCAAACCCGGCGGGGAAAATTCACCCCTCCACTTT.

This chain uses TRBV15 with TRBJ1-1, with no clear D. V lost 0 bases and J 6 bases, leaving 14 bases between the germline ends. Germline V gives CDR1 LNHNV, CDR2 YYDKDF (reference sequence). This CDR3 spans 15 amino acids. The CDR3 reads CATSRDLSEAAEAFF. The CDR3 nucleotides read TGTGCCACCAGCAGAGATTTATCAGAGGCCGCTGAAGCTTTCTTT.

The genes are TRBV24-1 and TRBJ1-5; D gene unclear. The CDR3 runs to 14 residues. V lost 3 bases to trimming and J lost 1 base, with 6 bases between them. Per the germline V gene, CDR1 is KGHDR and CDR2 is SFDVKD. CDR3 loop: CATSDSRSNQPQHF. The CDR3 nucleotides are TGTGCCACCAGTGATAGCAGGAGCAATCAGCCCCAGCATTTT.

The chain carries TRBV11-2 and TRBJ2-5; D is possibly TRBD2 (5 bases). CDR1 SGHAT and CDR2 FQNNGV come from the germline V gene. V lost 0 bases and J 7 bases, leaving 18 bases between the germline ends. This CDR3 is built from 16 residues. This chain's CDR3 is CASSLEIRRPRGTQYF. In DNA form, the CDR3 reads TGTGCCAGCAGCTTAGAGATCCGGAGACCCCGGGGGACCCAGTACTTC. Filled out from reference TRBV11-2 and TRBJ2-5, the complete variable domain reads EAGVAQSPRYKIIEKRQSVAFWCNPISGHATLYWYQQILGQGPKLLIQFQNNGVVDDSQLPKDRFSAERLKGVDSTLKIQPAKLEDSAVYLCASSLEIRRPRGTQYFGPGTRLLVL.

The J gene is TRBJ2-7, the V gene TRBV3-1 (or the pseudogene TRBV3-2); D call uncertain. Germline V gene lookup returns CDR1 LGHDT and CDR2 YNNKEL (reference sequence). This CDR3 is 12 amino acids long. Trimming stripped 0 bases from V and 6 bases from J, with 6 bases between. CDR3: CASSQDPSEQYF. The CDR3 DNA reads TGTGCCAGCAGCCAAGATCCTAGCGAGCAGTACTTC.

This chain connects TRBV6-5 to TRBJ1-5; possible D gene TRBD1, 5 bases. Per germline, CDR1 MNHEY and CDR2 SVGAGI. The CDR3 extends over 14 amino acids. Trimming shortened V by 4 bases and J by 7 bases, and 14 bases separated the two germline ends. The chain's CDR3 is CASSSLGGEQPQHF. In DNA, the CDR3 is TGTGCCAGCAGTTCCCTCGGGGGGGAACAGCCCCAGCATTTT.

The genes are TRBV6-2 or TRBV6-3 and TRBJ1-1, with D unresolved. Trimming left V 2 bases short and J 1 base short, with 11 bases between. The V gene's germline CDR1 is MNHEY and CDR2 SVGEGT. This CDR3 has 15 residues. CDR3 region: CASSYGSRGNTEAFF. CDR3 DNA: TGTGCCAGCAGTTACGGATCGCGGGGGAACACTGAAGCTTTCTTT.

V and J are TRBV11-2 and TRBJ2-1; 7 nucleotides align to TRBD1. From germline, CDR1 is SGHAT and CDR2 FQNNGV. The CDR3 contains 16 residues. V lost 4 bases, J lost 3 bases, and 9 bases stayed unmatched. The CDR3 DNA follows: TGTGCCAGCAGCTCCAAGACAGGGATGTTCTACAATGAGCAGTTCTTC. Protein: CASSSKTGMFYNEQFF.

V gene TRBV30 combines with J gene TRBJ1-1, with a tentative D call TRBD1 (5 bases). Germline V gene lookup returns CDR1 GTSNPN and CDR2 SVGIG (reference sequence). The CDR3 is 15 residues long. Trimming removed 5 bases from V and 2 bases from J, with 18 bases in between. This CDR3 reads CAWEPGGTGNTEAFF. Written as DNA, the CDR3 is TGTGCCTGGGAACCGGGGGGAACAGGAAACACTGAAGCTTTCTTT.

This sequence joins TRBV15 and TRBJ1-1; no clear D gene. Germline CDR1 reads LNHNV; CDR2 reads YYDKDF (reference sequence). Trimming took off 0 bases at V and 5 bases at J, with 10 bases between the two ends. The CDR3 has 14 amino acids. The CDR3 bases are TGTGCCACCAGCAGAGACAGACTCGGAACTGAAGCTTTCTTT. Its translation: CATSRDRLGTEAFF.

V gene TRBV3-1 (or the pseudogene TRBV3-2) combines with J gene TRBJ1-4; 9 bases map to TRBD1. Germline CDR1 LGHDT, CDR2 YNNKEL (reference sequence). The CDR3 extends over 14 amino acids. V shed 4 bases and J 8 bases; nucleotides not matched to a gene: 5. DNA of the CDR3: TGTGCCAGCAGCCTCAGGGGGACAGGGGAAAAACTGTTTTTT. Residues: CASSLRGTGEKLFF.

The chain employs TRBV27 and TRBJ1-5; TRBD1 matches at 9 bases. Germline V gene sequence: CDR1 MNHEY, CDR2 SMNVEV (reference sequence). Germline trimming cut 4 bases from V and 8 bases from J; bases unmatched to any gene: 12. The length of the CDR3 is 16 residues. The DNA of the CDR3 is TGTGCCAGCAGTTCGAATACAGGGGGCCCCACGAAGCCCCAGCATTTT. Residues: CASSSNTGGPTKPQHF.

This clone was recorded a few times. CDR3 region: CASSLQLDGAYEQYF. The CDR3 region has the DNA TGTGCCAGCAGCTTACAATTGGACGGGGCCTACGAGCAGTACTTC. The chain joins TRBV11-2 to TRBJ2-7, with D possibly being TRBD2 (5 bases). The V end was cut by 2 bases, the J end by 2 bases, with 13 bases between. Germline V gene data show CDR1 as SGHAT and CDR2 as FQNNGV. The CDR3 is 15 amino acids.

V gene TRBV11-2 combines with J gene TRBJ2-1; D is possibly TRBD2 (5 bases). V was trimmed by 8 bases and J by 6 bases, leaving 17 bases between them. The CDR3 sequence is 14 residues long. CDR1 SGHAT and CDR2 FQNNGV come from the germline V gene. The CDR3 nucleotides read TGTGCCAGCGCCATCTTGGGGAGATTCAATGAGCAGTTCTTC. Its protein is CASAILGRFNEQFF.

The V and J genes are TRBV19 and TRBJ1-1; D is unclear. Per germline, CDR1 LNHDA and CDR2 SQIVND (reference sequence). V gave up 1 base and J gave up 4 bases, with 10 bases separating them. CDR3 length equals 14 residues. The CDR3 loop is CASSIGGISTEAFF. The CDR3 DNA is TGTGCCAGTAGTATAGGAGGCATTTCCACTGAAGCTTTCTTT.

The rearrangement joins TRBV28 to TRBJ1-1; 7 bases agree with TRBD1. Per the germline V gene, CDR1 is MDHEN and CDR2 is SYDVKM. CDR3 length: 14 residues. After removal of 5 bases from V and 2 bases from J, the junction contained 5 bases not matched to a gene. CDR3 in amino acids: CASSQTGFNTEAFF. DNA of the CDR3: TGTGCCAGCAGTCAGACAGGGTTTAACACTGAAGCTTTCTTT.

The CDR3 loop reads CASSEARAWSSYNSPLHF. CDR3 DNA sequence: TGTGCCAGCAGTGAAGCGCGCGCATGGAGCTCCTATAATTCACCCCTCCACTTT. The rearrangement uses TRBV2 and TRBJ1-6; the D is unclear. Deletions cut 0 bases from V and 0 bases from J, with 12 bases between. Germline V gene lookup returns CDR1 SNHLY and CDR2 FYNNEI. This CDR3 spans 18 amino acids.

The V call is TRBV5-5, the J call TRBJ1-5; 7 positions agree with TRBD1. This CDR3 is 17 amino acids long. In germline, CDR1 is SGHKS, CDR2 YYEKEE (reference sequence). After removal of 0 bases from V and 0 bases from J, the junction contained 6 bases not matched to a gene. The CDR3 here is CASSLDGTVRSNQPQHF. The CDR3 DNA is TGTGCCAGCAGCTTGGATGGGACAGTTCGTAGCAATCAGCCCCAGCATTTT. Full variable domain (outside the CDR3, taken from reference TRBV5-5 and TRBJ1-5): DAGVTQSPTHLIKTRGQQVTLRCSPISGHKSVSWYQQVLGQGPQFIFQYYEKEERGRGNFPDRFSARQFPNYSSELNVNALLLGDSALYLCASSLDGTVRSNQPQHFGDGTRLSIL.

The chain couples TRBV30 to TRBJ2-4, with a weak D call TRBD1 (5 bases). Trimming cost V 4 bases and J 1 base, with 14 bases left between them. CDR1 is GTSNPN and CDR2 is SVGIG in the germline V gene (reference sequence). The CDR3 totals 15 residues. CDR3 DNA: TGTGCCTGGAACGACAGACCTTTGGCCAAAAACATTCAGTACTTC. This sequence encodes CAWNDRPLAKNIQYF.